The clone carrying this TCR beta chain appeared many times. Its antigen is undetermined. This sample is drawn from a study of regulatory T cells in long-lasting Graves disease. Study observations and caveats: It was peripheral blood alone, not thyroid tissue, that was studied.

After removal of 2 bases from V and 12 bases from J, the junction contained 3 bases not matched to a gene. Germline V gene data show CDR1 as MNHEY and CDR2 as SVGEGT. The CDR3 contains 12 residues. Time point described: persistent/refractory GD, antithyroid drugs over 5 years with positive TRAb. From RNA extracted from PBMCs, the TCR library was made. Construction of the TCR beta libraries employed iRepertoire HTBI primers in conjunction with Arm-PCR of CDR3 regions. A single record per CDR3 protein comes from TCRdb applying MiXCR to the multiplex PCR reads. This table holds approximately 400,000 distinct CDR3 sequences, around 20% found once.

The receptor was isolated from a female donor with Graves disease. This chain connects TRBV6-2 or TRBV6-3 to TRBJ1-3; 8 bases line up with TRBD1. Sample: peripheral blood mononuclear cells (PBMCs), taken when the disease was refractory, from a patient treated with antithyroid drugs. In DNA, the CDR3 is TGTGCCAGCAGTTACCAAGGACAGGGCATATATTTT. Amino acids: CASSYQGQGIYF.